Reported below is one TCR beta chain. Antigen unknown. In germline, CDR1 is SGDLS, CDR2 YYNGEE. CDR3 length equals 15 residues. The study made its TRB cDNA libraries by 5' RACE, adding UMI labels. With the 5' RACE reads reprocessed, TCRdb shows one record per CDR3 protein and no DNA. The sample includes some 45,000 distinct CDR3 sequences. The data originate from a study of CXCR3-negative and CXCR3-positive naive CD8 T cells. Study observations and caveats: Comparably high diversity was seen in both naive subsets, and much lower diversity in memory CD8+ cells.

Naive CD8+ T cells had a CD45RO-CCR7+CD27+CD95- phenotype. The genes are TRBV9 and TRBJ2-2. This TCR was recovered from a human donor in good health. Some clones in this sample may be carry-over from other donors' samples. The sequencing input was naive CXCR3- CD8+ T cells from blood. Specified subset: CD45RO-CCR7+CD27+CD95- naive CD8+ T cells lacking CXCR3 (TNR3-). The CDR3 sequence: CASSVGTTNTGELFF. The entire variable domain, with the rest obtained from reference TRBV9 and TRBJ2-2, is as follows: DSGVTQTPKHLITATGQRVTLRCSPRSGDLSVYWYQQSLDQGLQFLIQYYNGEERAKGNILERFSAQQFPDLHSELNLSSLELGDSALYFCASSVGTTNTGELFFGEGSRLTVL.